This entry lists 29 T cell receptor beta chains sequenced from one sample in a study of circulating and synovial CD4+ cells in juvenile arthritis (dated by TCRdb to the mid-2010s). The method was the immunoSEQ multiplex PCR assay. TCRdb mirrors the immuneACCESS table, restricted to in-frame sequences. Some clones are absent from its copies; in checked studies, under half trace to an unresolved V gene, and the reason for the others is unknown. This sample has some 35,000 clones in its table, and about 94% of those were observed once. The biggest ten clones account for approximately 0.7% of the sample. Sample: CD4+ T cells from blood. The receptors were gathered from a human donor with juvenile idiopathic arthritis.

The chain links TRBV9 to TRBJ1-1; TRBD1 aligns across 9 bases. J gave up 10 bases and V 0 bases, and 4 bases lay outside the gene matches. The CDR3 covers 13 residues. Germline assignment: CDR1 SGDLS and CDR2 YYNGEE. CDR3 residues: CASSVAGQGGAFF. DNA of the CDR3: TGTGCCAGCAGCGTAGCGGGACAGGGCGGAGCTTTCTTT.

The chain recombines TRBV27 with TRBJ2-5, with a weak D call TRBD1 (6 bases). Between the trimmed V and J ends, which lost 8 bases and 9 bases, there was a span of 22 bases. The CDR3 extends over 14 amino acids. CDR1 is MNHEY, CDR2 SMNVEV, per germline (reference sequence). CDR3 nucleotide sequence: TGTGCCAGCGGACCTTTTGGACAGATCCAGGCCCAGTACTTC. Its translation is CASGPFGQIQAQYF.

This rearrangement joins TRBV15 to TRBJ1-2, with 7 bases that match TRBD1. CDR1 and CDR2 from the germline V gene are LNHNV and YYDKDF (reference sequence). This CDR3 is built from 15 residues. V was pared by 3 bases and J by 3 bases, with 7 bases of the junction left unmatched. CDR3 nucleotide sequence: TGTGCCACCAGCAGGTACGACAGGGAGGACTATGGCTACACCTTC. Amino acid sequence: CATSRYDREDYGYTF.

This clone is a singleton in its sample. CDR3 DNA sequence: TGTGCCAGCAGGTTGGACAGGGTTTCGCTTTATGGCTACACCTTC. This translates into CASRLDRVSLYGYTF. The V call is TRBV6-5, the J call TRBJ1-2, with 8 bases matching TRBD1. Germline V gene sequence: CDR1 MNHEY, CDR2 SVGAGI. The CDR3 loop spans 15 amino acids. Losses at the gene ends were 6 bases for V and 5 bases for J; bases not matched to a gene: 11.

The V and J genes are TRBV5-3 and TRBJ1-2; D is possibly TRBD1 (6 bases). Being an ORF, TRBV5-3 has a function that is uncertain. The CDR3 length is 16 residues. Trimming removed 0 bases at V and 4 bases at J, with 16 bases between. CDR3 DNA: TGTGCCAGAAGCTTGGGGTGCGTCGACAGGAGCTATGGCTACACCTTC. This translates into CARSLGCVDRSYGYTF.

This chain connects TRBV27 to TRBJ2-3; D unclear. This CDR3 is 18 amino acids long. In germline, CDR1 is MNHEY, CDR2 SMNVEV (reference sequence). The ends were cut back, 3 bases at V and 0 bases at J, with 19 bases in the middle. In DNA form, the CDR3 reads TGTGCCAGCAGTTTCAGGAAGTCTACTTTGTTTAGCACAGATACGCAGTATTTT. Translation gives CASSFRKSTLFSTDTQYF.

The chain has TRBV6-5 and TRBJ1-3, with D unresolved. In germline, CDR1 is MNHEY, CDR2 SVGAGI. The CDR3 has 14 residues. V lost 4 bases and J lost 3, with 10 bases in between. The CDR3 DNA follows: TGTGCCAGCAGTTCCGTGAAGAGTGGAAACACCATATATTTT. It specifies CASSSVKSGNTIYF.

The CDR3 reads CASTTSGGYEQYF. The CDR3 region has the DNA TGTGCCAGTACAACTAGCGGGGGCTACGAGCAGTACTTC. This chain links TRBV19 with TRBJ2-7; TRBD2 aligns across 11 bases. CDR3 length equals 13 residues. Germline-derived CDR1 and CDR2 are LNHDA and SQIVND (reference sequence). V shed 7 bases and J 3 bases; nucleotides not matched to a gene: 2.

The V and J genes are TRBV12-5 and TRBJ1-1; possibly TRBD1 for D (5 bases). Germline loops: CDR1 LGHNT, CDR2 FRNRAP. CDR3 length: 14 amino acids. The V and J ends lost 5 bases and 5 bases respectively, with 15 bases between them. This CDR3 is CASGTPGLRTEAFF. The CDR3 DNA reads TGTGCTAGTGGTACGCCGGGACTTAGGACTGAAGCTTTCTTT.

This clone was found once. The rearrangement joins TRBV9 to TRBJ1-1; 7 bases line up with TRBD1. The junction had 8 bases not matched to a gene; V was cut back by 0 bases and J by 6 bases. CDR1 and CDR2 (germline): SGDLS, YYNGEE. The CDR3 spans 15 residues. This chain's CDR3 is CASSVGVRGASEAFF. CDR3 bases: TGTGCCAGCAGCGTAGGTGTCAGGGGGGCATCTGAAGCTTTCTTT.

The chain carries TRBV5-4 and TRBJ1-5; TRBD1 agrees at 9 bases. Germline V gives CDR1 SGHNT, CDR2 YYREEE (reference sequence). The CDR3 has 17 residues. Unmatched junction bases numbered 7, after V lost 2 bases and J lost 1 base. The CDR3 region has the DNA TGTGCCAGCAGCTTAACGGGACAGGGAGAGAGCAATCAGCCCCAGCATTTT. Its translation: CASSLTGQGESNQPQHF.

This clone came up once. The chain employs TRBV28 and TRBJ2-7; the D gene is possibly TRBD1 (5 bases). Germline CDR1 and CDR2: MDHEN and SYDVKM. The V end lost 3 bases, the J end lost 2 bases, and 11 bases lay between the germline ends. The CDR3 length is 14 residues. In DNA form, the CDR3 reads TGTGCCAGCAGTTTGATGGGCAGGGCCTACGAGCAGTACTTC. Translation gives CASSLMGRAYEQYF.

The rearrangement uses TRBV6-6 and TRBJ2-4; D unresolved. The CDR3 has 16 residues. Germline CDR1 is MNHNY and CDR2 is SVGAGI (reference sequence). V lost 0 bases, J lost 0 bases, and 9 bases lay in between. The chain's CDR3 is CASSYSSDGAKNIQYF. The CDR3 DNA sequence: TGTGCCAGCAGTTACTCGAGCGACGGAGCCAAAAACATTCAGTACTTC.

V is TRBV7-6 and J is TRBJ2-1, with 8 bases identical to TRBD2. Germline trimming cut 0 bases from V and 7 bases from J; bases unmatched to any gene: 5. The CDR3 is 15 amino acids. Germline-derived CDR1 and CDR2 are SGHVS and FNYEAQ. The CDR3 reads CASSLAHGGGNEQFF. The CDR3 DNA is TGTGCCAGCAGCTTAGCGCACGGGGGGGGGAATGAGCAGTTCTTC.

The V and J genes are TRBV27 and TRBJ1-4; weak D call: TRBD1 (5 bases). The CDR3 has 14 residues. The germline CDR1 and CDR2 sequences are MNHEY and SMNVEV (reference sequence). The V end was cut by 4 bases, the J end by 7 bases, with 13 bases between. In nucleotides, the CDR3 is TGTGCCAGCAGTTCGGGCAGGGTGCCTGAAAAACTGTTTTTT. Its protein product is CASSSGRVPEKLFF.

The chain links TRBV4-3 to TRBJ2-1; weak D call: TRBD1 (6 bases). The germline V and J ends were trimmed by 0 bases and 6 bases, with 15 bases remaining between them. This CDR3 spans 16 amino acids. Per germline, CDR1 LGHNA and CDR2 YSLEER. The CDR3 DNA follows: TGCGCCAGCAGCCAAGAGGCCAGGGGATTGCTCAATGAGCAGTTCTTC. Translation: CASSQEARGLLNEQFF.

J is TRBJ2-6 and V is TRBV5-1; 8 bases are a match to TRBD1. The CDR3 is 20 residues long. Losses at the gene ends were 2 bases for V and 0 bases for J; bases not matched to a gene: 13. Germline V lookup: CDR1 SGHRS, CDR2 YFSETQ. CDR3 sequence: CASSFSSHRGSTSGANVLTF. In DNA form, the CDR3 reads TGCGCCAGCAGCTTTTCCTCTCACAGGGGGTCCACCTCTGGGGCCAACGTCCTGACTTTC. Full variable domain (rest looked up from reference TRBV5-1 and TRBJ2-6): KAGVTQTPRYLIKTRGQQVTLSCSPISGHRSVSWYQQTPGQGLQFLFEYFSETQRNKGNFPGRFSGRQFSNSRSEMNVSTLELGDSALYLCASSFSSHRGSTSGANVLTFGAGSRLTVL.

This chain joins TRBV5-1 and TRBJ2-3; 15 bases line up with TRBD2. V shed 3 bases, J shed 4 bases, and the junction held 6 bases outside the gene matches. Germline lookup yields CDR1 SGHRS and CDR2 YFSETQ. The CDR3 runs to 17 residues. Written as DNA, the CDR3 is TGCGCCAGCAGCTCTGGACTAGCGGGGGGGTACGCAGATACGCAGTATTTT. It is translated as CASSSGLAGGYADTQYF.

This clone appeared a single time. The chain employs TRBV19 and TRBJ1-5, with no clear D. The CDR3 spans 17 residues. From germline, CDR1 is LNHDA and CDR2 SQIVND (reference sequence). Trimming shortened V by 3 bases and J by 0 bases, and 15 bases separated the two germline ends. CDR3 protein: CASSIFSSAVSNQPQHF. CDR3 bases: TGTGCCAGTAGTATTTTCTCCTCCGCAGTTAGCAATCAGCCCCAGCATTTT.

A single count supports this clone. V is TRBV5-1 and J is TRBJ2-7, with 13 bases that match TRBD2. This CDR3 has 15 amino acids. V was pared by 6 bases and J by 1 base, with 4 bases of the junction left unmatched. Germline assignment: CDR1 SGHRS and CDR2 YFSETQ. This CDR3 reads CASTELAGGSYEQYF. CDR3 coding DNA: TGCGCCAGCACCGAACTAGCGGGGGGGTCCTACGAGCAGTACTTC. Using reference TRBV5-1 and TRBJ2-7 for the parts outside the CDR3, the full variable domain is KAGVTQTPRYLIKTRGQQVTLSCSPISGHRSVSWYQQTPGQGLQFLFEYFSETQRNKGNFPGRFSGRQFSNSRSEMNVSTLELGDSALYLCASTELAGGSYEQYFGPGTRLTVT.

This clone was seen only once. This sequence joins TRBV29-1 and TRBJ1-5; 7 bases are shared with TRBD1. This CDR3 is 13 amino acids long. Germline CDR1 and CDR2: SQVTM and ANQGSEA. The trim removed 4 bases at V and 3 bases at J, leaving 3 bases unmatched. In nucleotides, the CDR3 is TGCAGCGTTGCGGACAGGATCAATCAGCCCCAGCATTTT. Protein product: CSVADRINQPQHF.

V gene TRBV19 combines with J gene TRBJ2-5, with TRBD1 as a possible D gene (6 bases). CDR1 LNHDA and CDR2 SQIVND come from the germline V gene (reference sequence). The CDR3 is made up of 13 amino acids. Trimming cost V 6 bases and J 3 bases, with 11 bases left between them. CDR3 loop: CASSRTVKETQYF. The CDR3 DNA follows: TGTGCCAGTAGCCGGACAGTAAAAGAGACCCAGTACTTC.

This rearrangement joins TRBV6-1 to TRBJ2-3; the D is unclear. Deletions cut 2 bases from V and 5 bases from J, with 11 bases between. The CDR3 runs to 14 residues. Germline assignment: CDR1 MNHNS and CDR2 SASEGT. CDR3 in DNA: TGTGCCAGCAGTGAATATGGGCCAGAAGATACGCAGTATTTT. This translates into CASSEYGPEDTQYF.

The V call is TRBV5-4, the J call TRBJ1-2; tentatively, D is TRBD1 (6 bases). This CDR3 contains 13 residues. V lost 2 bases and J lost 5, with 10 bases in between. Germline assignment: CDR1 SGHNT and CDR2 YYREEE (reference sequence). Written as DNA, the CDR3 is TGTGCCAGCAGCTTCCGACAGGAATATGGCTACACCTTC. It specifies CASSFRQEYGYTF.

This CDR3 reads CASSGGQTNSPLHF. The CDR3 region has the DNA TGTGCCAGCAGTGGCGGACAGACCAATTCACCCCTCCACTTT. The gene calls are TRBV6-1 and TRBJ1-6, with D tentatively TRBD1 (6 bases). Trimming took 4 bases from V and 7 from J, leaving 11 bases between them. CDR3 length: 14 residues. Germline CDR1 is MNHNS and CDR2 is SASEGT.

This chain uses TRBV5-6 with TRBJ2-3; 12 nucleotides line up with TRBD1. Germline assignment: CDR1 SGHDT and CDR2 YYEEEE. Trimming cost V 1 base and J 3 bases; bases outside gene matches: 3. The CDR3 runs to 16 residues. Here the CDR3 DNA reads TGTGCCAGCAGCTTGACGGGACAGGGGGCTACAGATACGCAGTATTTT. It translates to CASSLTGQGATDTQYF.

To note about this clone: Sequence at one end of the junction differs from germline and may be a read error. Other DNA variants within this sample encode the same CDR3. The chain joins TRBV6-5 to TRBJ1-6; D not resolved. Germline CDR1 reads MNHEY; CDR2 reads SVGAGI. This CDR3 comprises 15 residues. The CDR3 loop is CASSFLSSYNSPLHF. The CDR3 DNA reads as TGTGCCAGCAGTTTCCTTAGCTCCTATAATTCCCCCCTCCACTTT.

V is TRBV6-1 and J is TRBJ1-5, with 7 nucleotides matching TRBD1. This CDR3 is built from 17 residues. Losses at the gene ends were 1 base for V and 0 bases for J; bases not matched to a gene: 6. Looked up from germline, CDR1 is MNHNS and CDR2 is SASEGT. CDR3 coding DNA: TGTGCCAGCAGTGAAGGACAGGGCTACTATAGCAATCAGCCCCAGCATTTT. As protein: CASSEGQGYYSNQPQHF.

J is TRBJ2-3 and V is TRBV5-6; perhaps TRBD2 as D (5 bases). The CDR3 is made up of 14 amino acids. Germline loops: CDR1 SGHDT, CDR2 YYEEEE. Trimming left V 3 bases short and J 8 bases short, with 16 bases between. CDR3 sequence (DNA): TGTGCCAGCAGCTCGGCGGGCTCCAGGCTTACGCAGTATTTT. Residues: CASSSAGSRLTQYF.